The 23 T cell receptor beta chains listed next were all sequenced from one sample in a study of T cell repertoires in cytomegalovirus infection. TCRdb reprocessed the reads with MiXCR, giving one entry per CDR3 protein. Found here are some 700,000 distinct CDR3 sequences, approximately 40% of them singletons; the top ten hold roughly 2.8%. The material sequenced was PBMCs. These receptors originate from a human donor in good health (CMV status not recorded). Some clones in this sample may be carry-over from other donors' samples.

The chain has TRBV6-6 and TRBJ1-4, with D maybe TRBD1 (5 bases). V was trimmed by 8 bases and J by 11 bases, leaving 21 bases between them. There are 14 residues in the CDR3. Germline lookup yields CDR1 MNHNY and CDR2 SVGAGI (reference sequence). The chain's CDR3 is CASARGRPFEKLFF. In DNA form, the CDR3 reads TGTGCCAGCGCGCGGGGCAGACCTTTTGAGAAACTGTTTTTT.

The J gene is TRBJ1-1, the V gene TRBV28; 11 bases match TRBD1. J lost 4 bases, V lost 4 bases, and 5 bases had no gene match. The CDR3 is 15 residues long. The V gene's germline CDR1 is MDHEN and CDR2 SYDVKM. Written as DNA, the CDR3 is TGTGCCAGCAGTTCAGGACAGGGGGCTGTCACTGAAGCTTTCTTT. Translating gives CASSSGQGAVTEAFF.

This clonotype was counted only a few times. The CDR3, as DNA: TGCGCCAGCAGCCAATCTGGACCCGGGGGAGAGACCCAGTACTTC. Its protein is CASSQSGPGGETQYF. This chain joins TRBV4-1 and TRBJ2-5, with D possibly matching TRBD2 (6 bases). V lost 2 bases and J lost 4, with 14 bases in between. The CDR3 contains 15 residues. CDR1 and CDR2 (germline): MGHRA, YSYEKL.

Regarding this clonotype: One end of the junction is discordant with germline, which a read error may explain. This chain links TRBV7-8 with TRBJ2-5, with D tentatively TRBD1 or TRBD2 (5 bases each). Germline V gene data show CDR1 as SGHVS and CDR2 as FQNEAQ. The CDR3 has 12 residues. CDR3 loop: CASSLDPGQGIF. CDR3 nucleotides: TGTGCCAGCAGCTTAGACCCGGGGCAGGGAATCTTC.

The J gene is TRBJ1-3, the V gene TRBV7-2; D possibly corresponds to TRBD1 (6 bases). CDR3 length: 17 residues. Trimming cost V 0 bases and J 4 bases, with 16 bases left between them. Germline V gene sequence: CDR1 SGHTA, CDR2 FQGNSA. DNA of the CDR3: TGTGCCAGCAGCTTAGCGGGTCCAGGGGCAGTCGGAAACACCATATATTTT. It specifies CASSLAGPGAVGNTIYF.

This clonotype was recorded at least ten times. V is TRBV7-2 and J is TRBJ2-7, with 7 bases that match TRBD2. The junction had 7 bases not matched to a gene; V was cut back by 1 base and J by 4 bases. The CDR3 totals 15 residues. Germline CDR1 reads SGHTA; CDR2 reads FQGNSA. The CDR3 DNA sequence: TGTGCCAGCAGCTTAGGCGGGGGAAACGTGTACGAGCAGTACTTC. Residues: CASSLGGGNVYEQYF.

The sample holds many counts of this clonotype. The CDR3 DNA sequence: TGTGCCAGCAGCTTCAGGGCTAGCGGGGGCAATGAGCAGTTCTTC. Encoded protein: CASSFRASGGNEQFF. The chain carries TRBV7-2 and TRBJ2-1; TRBD2 aligns across 10 bases. Germline trimming cut 3 bases from V and 6 bases from J; bases unmatched to any gene: 5. Looked up from germline, CDR1 is SGHTA and CDR2 is FQGNSA. The CDR3 sequence is 15 residues long.

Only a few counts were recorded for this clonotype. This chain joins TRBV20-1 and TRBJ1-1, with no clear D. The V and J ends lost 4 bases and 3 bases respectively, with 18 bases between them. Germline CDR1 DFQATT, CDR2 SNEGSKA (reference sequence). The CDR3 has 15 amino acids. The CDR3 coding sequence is TGCAGTGCTACCGGTAGTGGCGCAGGTGACACTGAAGCTTTCTTT. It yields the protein CSATGSGAGDTEAFF.

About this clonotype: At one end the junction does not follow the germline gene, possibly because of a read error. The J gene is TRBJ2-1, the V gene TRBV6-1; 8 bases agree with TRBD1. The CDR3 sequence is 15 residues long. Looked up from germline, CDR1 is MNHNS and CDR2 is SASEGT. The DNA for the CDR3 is TGTGCCAGCAGGGACCCGGGACAGGTAGCAAATGAGCAGATCTTC. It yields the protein CASRDPGQVANEQIF.

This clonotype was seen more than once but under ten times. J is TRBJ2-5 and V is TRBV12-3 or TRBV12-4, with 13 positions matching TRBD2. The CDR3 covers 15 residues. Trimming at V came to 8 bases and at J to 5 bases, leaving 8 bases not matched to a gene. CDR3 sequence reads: CASSLAGGAVETQYF. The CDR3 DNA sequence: TGTGCCAGCTCACTAGCGGGGGGGGCCGTTGAGACCCAGTACTTC.

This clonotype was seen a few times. The CDR3 loop is CASRTGGFVGNTEAFF. CDR3 coding DNA: TGTGCCAGCAGGACAGGGGGCTTCGTAGGGAACACTGAAGCTTTCTTT. The chain is built from TRBV11-1 and TRBJ1-1; 10 bases are a match to TRBD1. Germline trimming cut 6 bases from V and 1 base from J; bases unmatched to any gene: 8. Germline assignment: CDR1 SGHAT and CDR2 FQDESV (reference sequence). The length of the CDR3 is 16 residues.

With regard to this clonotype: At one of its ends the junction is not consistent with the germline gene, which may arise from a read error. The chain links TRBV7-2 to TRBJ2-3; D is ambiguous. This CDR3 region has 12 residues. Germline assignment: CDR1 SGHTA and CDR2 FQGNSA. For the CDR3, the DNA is TGTGCCAGCAGCCCGCCAACAGAGACGCAGTATTTT. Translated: CASSPPTETQYF.

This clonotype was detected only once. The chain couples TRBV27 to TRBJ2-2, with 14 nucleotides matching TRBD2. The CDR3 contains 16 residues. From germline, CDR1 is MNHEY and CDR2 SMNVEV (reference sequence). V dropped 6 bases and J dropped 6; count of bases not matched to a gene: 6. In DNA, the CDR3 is TGTGCCAGCAGCGAGACTAGCGGGGGGGAACCCGGGGAGCTGTTTTTT. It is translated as CASSETSGGEPGELFF.

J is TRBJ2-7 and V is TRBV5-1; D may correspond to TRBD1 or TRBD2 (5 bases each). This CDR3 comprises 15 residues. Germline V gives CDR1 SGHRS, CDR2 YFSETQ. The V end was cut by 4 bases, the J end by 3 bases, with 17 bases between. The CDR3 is CASSGIAEGFYEQYF. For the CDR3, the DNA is TGCGCCAGCAGCGGAATAGCAGAGGGGTTCTACGAGCAGTACTTC. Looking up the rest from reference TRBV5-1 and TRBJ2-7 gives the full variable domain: KAGVTQTPRYLIKTRGQQVTLSCSPISGHRSVSWYQQTPGQGLQFLFEYFSETQRNKGNFPGRFSGRQFSNSRSEMNVSTLELGDSALYLCASSGIAEGFYEQYFGPGTRLTVT.

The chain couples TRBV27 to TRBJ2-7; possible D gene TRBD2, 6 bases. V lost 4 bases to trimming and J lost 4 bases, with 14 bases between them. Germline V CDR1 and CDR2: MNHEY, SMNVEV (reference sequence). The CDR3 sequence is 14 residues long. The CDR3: CASSSEGPYYEQYF. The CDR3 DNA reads TGTGCCAGCAGTTCGGAGGGGCCCTATTACGAGCAGTACTTC.

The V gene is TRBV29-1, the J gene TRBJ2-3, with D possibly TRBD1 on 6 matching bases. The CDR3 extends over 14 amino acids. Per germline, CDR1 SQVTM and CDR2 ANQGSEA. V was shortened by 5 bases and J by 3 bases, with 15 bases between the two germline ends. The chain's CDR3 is CSVFDWGRTDTQYF. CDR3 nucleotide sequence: TGCAGCGTTTTCGATTGGGGGCGTACAGATACGCAGTATTTT.

CDR3 DNA: TGTGCCAGCAGCTCCGGACAGAACATTCAGTACTTC. This translates into CASSSGQNIQYF. The V gene is TRBV5-6, the J gene TRBJ2-4; a weak D match, TRBD1 (6 bases). Germline CDR1 SGHDT, CDR2 YYEEEE. The CDR3 sequence is 12 residues long. The germline V and J ends were trimmed by 3 bases and 7 bases, with 8 bases remaining between them.

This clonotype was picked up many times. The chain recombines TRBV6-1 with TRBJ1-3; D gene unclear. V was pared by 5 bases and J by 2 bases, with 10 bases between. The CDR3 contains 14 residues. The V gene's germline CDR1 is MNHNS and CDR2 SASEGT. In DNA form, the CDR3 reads TGTGCCAGCAGTTTAACAGCAACTGGAAACACCATATATTTT. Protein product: CASSLTATGNTIYF.

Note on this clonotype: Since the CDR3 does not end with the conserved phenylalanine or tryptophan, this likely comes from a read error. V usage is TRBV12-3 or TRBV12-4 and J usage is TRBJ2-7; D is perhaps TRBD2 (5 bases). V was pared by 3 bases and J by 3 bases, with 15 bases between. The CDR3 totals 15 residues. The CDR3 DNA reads TGTGCCAGCAGTTTCGGTGACGGGATTAACTACGAGCAGTACTTA. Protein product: CASSFGDGINYEQYL.

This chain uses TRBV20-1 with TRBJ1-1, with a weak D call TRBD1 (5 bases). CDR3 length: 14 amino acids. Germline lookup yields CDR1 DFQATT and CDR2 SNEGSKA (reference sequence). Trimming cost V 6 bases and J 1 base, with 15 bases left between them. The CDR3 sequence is CSARPGGTNTEAFF. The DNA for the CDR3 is TGCAGTGCCCGACCTGGGGGGACGAACACTGAAGCTTTCTTT.

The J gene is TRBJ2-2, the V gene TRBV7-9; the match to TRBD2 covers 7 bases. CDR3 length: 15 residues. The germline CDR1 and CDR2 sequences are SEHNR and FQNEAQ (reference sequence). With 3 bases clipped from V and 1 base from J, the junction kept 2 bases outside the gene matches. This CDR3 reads CASSFSGLNTGELFF. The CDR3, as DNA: TGTGCCAGCAGCTTTAGCGGGCTGAACACCGGGGAGCTGTTTTTT.

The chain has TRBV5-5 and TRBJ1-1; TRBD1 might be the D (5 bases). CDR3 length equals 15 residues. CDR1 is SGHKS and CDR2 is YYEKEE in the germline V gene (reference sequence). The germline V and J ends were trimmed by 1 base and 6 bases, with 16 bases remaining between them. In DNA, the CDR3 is TGTGCCAGCAGCTTGATGGCACCTACGGGGGCTGAAGCTTTCTTT. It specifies CASSLMAPTGAEAFF.

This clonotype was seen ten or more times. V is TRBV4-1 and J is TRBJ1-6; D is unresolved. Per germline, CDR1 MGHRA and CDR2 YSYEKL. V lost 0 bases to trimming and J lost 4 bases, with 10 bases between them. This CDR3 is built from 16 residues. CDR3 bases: TGCGCCAGCAGCCAAGATGGGCAGCTGTATAATTCACCCCTCCACTTT. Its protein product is CASSQDGQLYNSPLHF.